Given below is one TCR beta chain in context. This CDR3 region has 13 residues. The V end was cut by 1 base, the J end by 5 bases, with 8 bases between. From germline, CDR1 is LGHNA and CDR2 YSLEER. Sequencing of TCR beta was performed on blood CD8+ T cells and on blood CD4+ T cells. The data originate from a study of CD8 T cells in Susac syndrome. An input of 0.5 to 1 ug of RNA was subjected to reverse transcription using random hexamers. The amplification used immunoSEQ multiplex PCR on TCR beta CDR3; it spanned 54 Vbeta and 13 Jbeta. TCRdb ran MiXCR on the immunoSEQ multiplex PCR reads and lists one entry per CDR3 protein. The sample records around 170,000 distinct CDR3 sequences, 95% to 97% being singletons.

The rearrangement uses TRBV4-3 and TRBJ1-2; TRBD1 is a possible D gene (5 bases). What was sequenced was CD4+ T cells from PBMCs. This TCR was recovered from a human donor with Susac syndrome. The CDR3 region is CASSQAGLYGYTF. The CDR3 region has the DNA TGCGCCAGCAGCCAAGCAGGGCTATATGGCTACACCTTC.